This T cell receptor beta chain was recovered during a study of T-cell reconstitution after alpha-beta-depleted transplantation in children. Study results and caveats: After transplant, at about two months, alpha-beta T cells were reportedly derived from several hundred expanded graft clones. Some patients' high day-60 TCRbeta diversity was attributed to recipient cells surviving conditioning. A year had passed since transplant, and T-cell counts and diversity by then came mostly from newly produced T cells.

Germline V gene sequence: CDR1 LGHNA, CDR2 YNFKEQ. After removal of 4 bases from V and 6 bases from J, the junction contained 4 bases not matched to a gene. The CDR3 extends over 13 amino acids. Unique molecular identifiers were incorporated into the prepared TCRbeta library. MiXCR, run by TCRdb on the PCR reads, gives a single entry per CDR3 protein. There are over 450,000 distinct CDR3 sequences in the sample; 8% to 11% occur only once, and around 2% lies in the top ten. This clonotype was counted many times. Its cognate antigen is unknown. The V and J genes are TRBV4-2 and TRBJ2-7; 9 bases line up with TRBD2. The receptor was isolated from a child aged 2 to 15 with inherited bone marrow failure, due to receive a stem cell transplant. The material sequenced was PBMCs, taken before TCRalphabeta/CD19-depleted stem cell transplant. Here the CDR3 reads CASSPGLAVEQYF. The DNA of the CDR3 is TGTGCCAGCAGCCCGGGACTAGCAGTCGAGCAGTACTTC.